Following are 19 T cell receptor beta chains from one sample sequenced in a study of shared clonotypes between healthy human individuals. Using immunoSEQ multiplex PCR, the repertoire was profiled, and TCRdb retains in-frame clones only, with some absent. The sample includes nearly 600,000 clones, 95% to 96% of them seen just once. CD45RO-negative cells were positively selected for CCR7, leaving out terminally differentiated effector memory CD45RA+ cells. The sequenced material came from naive CD8+ T cells sorted from blood. The receptors here all came from a woman under 40 in good health.

About this clone itself: The sample holds other DNA sequences that translate to the same CDR3. The chain uses TRBV28 and TRBJ2-7; 8 nucleotides line up with TRBD1. Germline V gene lookup returns CDR1 MDHEN and CDR2 SYDVKM. The CDR3 runs 14 residues. The ends lost 5 bases at V and 2 bases at J; junction bases unmatched: 5. CDR3 coding DNA: TGTGCCAGCAGTCCAGGGACAGGAACCTACGAGCAGTACTTC. Its translation: CASSPGTGTYEQYF.

Remarks on this clone: This same CDR3 is encoded by further DNA sequences in the sample. V usage is TRBV6-5 and J usage is TRBJ2-1; no definite D call. Germline V lookup: CDR1 MNHEY, CDR2 SVGAGI. This CDR3 is 14 amino acids long. V was clipped by 0 bases and J by 4 bases, with 7 bases between them. The CDR3 DNA sequence: TGTGCCAGCAGTTACTCAGACGGGTACAATGAGCAGTTCTTC. It is translated as CASSYSDGYNEQFF.

This sequence joins TRBV7-8 and TRBJ2-7, with D hard to call. V was cut by 6 bases and J by 4 bases, with 19 bases left in between. Germline V CDR1 and CDR2: SGHVS, FQNEAQ. This CDR3 has 15 residues. The CDR3 DNA follows: TGTGCCAGCAGACACAAAGGCGCTTACCTTTACGAGCAGTACTTC. It translates to CASRHKGAYLYEQYF.

This chain uses TRBV27 with TRBJ2-3; D uncertain. This CDR3 spans 15 amino acids. CDR1 MNHEY and CDR2 SMNVEV come from the germline V gene (reference sequence). V gave up 1 base and J gave up 2 bases, with 10 bases separating them. The CDR3 bases are TGTGCCAGCAGTTTATGGAACAGCCTCACAGATACGCAGTATTTT. Translation: CASSLWNSLTDTQYF.

The chain uses TRBV30 and TRBJ1-2, with TRBD1 as a possible D gene (6 bases). This CDR3 spans 12 amino acids. Trimming shortened V by 4 bases and J by 7 bases, and 13 bases separated the two germline ends. Germline values: CDR1 GTSNPN, CDR2 SVGIG (reference sequence). CDR3 DNA: TGTGCCTGGACTTCACAGGGCGCTGGCTACACCTTC. It is translated as CAWTSQGAGYTF.

The genes are TRBV9 and TRBJ2-5; D gene unclear. Trimming removed 4 bases at V and 2 bases at J, with 15 bases between. CDR3 size: 15 residues. Germline V gives CDR1 SGDLS, CDR2 YYNGEE. The DNA of the CDR3 is TGTGCCAGCAGCACCCATGACTCTACTCAAGAGACCCAGTACTTC. Translating it yields CASSTHDSTQETQYF.

The CDR3 loop is CASGGPGLFEQYF. Written as DNA, the CDR3 is TGTGCCAGCGGGGGTCCAGGGCTCTTCGAGCAGTACTTC. The rearrangement links TRBV2 to TRBJ2-7; TRBD1 or TRBD2 may be the D gene (5 bases each). Germline V lookup: CDR1 SNHLY, CDR2 FYNNEI. V was pared by 8 bases and J by 6 bases, with 17 bases between. The CDR3 is 13 residues long.

Points on this clone: The sample holds other DNA sequences that translate to the same CDR3. The chain uses TRBV5-5 and TRBJ1-1; D ambiguous. Germline CDR1 SGHKS, CDR2 YYEKEE (reference sequence). The CDR3 is 13 residues long. V lost 0 bases to trimming and J lost 1 base, with 4 bases between them. The CDR3 DNA sequence: TGTGCCAGCAGCTTGGGGGAGAACACTGAAGCTTTCTTT. Amino acid sequence: CASSLGENTEAFF.

The chain employs TRBV19 and TRBJ1-2; 8 bases are a match to TRBD1. Trimming cost V 8 bases and J 6 bases; bases outside gene matches: 2. The CDR3 has 11 residues. Germline CDR1 and CDR2: LNHDA and SQIVND (reference sequence). The CDR3 sequence: CASETGDGYTF. The CDR3 DNA sequence: TGTGCCAGTGAGACAGGGGATGGCTACACCTTC. The whole variable domain, remainder taken from reference TRBV19 and TRBJ1-2, is DGGITQSPKYLFRKEGQNVTLSCEQNLNHDAMYWYRQDPGQGLRLIYYSQIVNDFQKGDIAEGYSVSREKKESFPLTVTSAQKNPTAFYLCASETGDGYTFGSGTRLTVV.

The CDR3 region is CASRVPLAGPTDTQYF. The CDR3 coding sequence is TGTGCCAGCAGGGTACCACTAGCGGGACCCACAGATACGCAGTATTTT. This sequence joins TRBV2 and TRBJ2-3; TRBD2 aligns across 10 bases. In germline, CDR1 is SNHLY, CDR2 FYNNEI. V was pared by 6 bases and J by 2 bases, with 8 bases of the junction left unmatched. The CDR3 spans 16 residues.

This clone was seen just once. The rearrangement links TRBV5-4 to TRBJ2-7; 7 bases line up with TRBD2. The germline CDR1 and CDR2 sequences are SGHNT and YYREEE (reference sequence). The CDR3 covers 15 residues. J lost 0 bases, V lost 4 bases, and 7 bases had no gene match. The DNA of the CDR3 is TGTGCCAGCAGCCCCTCTAGCGGTAACTCCTACGAGCAGTACTTC. This translates into CASSPSSGNSYEQYF.

This chain connects TRBV27 to TRBJ2-7; a possible D gene is TRBD2 (6 bases). This CDR3 has 12 residues. Trimming left V 9 bases short and J 2 bases short, with 11 bases between. Germline V gene lookup returns CDR1 MNHEY and CDR2 SMNVEV (reference sequence). DNA for the CDR3: TGTGCCAGTAGCGGAGCTCCCTACGAGCAGTACTTC. Protein sequence: CASSGAPYEQYF.

The chain is built from TRBV6-1 and TRBJ1-2; the D gene is possibly TRBD1 (5 bases). V lost 6 bases to trimming and J lost 5 bases, with 16 bases between them. Germline assignment: CDR1 MNHNS and CDR2 SASEGT. The CDR3 runs 14 residues. The CDR3 coding sequence is TGTGCCAGCAGCGAGTGGGGGGAACTGTATGGCTACACCTTC. Its translation is CASSEWGELYGYTF.

The rearrangement uses TRBV28 and TRBJ2-7, with 14 bases fitting TRBD2. CDR3 size: 15 residues. The V gene's germline CDR1 is MDHEN and CDR2 SYDVKM. Trimming removed 11 bases from V and 2 bases from J; junction bases left unmatched: 8. The CDR3 DNA reads as TGTGCCTCGGGACTAGCGGGAGAAAGTACCTACGAGCAGTACTTC. The encoded protein is CASGLAGESTYEQYF.

This chain links TRBV7-8 with TRBJ2-7; TRBD1 agrees at 10 bases. The germline gives CDR1 SGHVS, CDR2 FQNEAQ. CDR3 length: 15 amino acids. Losses at the gene ends were 2 bases for V and 5 bases for J; bases not matched to a gene: 6. CDR3 amino acids: CASSLSGQGFHEQYF. As DNA, the CDR3 is TGTGCCAGCAGCTTATCGGGACAGGGGTTCCACGAGCAGTACTTC.

This chain uses TRBV2 with TRBJ2-1, with a possible D match to TRBD2 (6 bases). This CDR3 is 16 amino acids long. The V gene lost 4 bases and the J gene lost 2 bases, with 15 bases spanning the gap. Germline V lookup: CDR1 SNHLY, CDR2 FYNNEI. The CDR3 sequence: CASSGTGTVTYNEQFF. CDR3 DNA sequence: TGTGCCAGCAGTGGAACCGGGACTGTGACCTACAATGAGCAGTTCTTC.

This chain connects TRBV10-2 to TRBJ1-1; the D is unclear. This CDR3 comprises 13 residues. Germline-derived CDR1 and CDR2 are WSHSY and SAAADI. V lost 4 bases, J lost 1 base, and 7 bases lay in between. CDR3 sequence reads: CASSAMANTEAFF. DNA for the CDR3: TGCGCCAGCAGTGCTATGGCGAACACTGAAGCTTTCTTT.

The V and J genes are TRBV27 and TRBJ2-7, with 10 positions matching TRBD1. The CDR3 extends over 17 amino acids. Trimming took 2 bases from V and 2 from J; bases not matched to a gene: 9. Germline V gene lookup returns CDR1 MNHEY and CDR2 SMNVEV (reference sequence). CDR3 bases: TGTGCCAGCAGTTTAATGACCGGGACAGGGGTCACCTACGAGCAGTACTTC. Amino acids: CASSLMTGTGVTYEQYF.

The V gene is TRBV27, the J gene TRBJ2-1, with 8 bases aligning to TRBD1. There are 13 residues in the CDR3. V lost 7 bases, J lost 3 bases, and 2 bases stayed unmatched. CDR1 is MNHEY and CDR2 is SMNVEV in the germline V gene (reference sequence). The CDR3 sequence: CASTDRVYNEQFF. CDR3 DNA sequence: TGTGCCAGCACGGACAGGGTCTACAATGAGCAGTTCTTC.